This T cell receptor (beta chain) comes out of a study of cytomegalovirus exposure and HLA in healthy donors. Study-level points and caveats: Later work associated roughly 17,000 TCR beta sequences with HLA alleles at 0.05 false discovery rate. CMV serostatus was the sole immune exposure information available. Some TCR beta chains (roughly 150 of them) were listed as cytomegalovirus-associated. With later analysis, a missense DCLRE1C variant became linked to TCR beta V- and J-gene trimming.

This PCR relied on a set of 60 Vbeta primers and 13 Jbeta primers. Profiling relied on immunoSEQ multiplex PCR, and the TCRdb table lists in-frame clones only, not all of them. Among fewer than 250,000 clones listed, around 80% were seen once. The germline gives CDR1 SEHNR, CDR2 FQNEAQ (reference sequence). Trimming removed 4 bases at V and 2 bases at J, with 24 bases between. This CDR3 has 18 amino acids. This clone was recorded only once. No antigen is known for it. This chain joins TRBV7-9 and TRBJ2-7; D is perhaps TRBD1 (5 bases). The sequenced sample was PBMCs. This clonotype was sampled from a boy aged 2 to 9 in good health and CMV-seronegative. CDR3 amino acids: CASSSGLSVSGSPYEQYF. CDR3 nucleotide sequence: TGTGCCAGCAGCTCGGGCCTATCTGTTTCAGGGTCCCCCTACGAGCAGTACTTC. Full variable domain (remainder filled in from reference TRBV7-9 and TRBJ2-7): DTGVSQNPRHKITKRGQNVTFRCDPISEHNRLYWYRQTLGQGPEFLTYFQNEAQLEKSRLLSDRFSAERPKGSFSTLEIQRTEQGDSAMYLCASSSGLSVSGSPYEQYFGPGTRLTVT.